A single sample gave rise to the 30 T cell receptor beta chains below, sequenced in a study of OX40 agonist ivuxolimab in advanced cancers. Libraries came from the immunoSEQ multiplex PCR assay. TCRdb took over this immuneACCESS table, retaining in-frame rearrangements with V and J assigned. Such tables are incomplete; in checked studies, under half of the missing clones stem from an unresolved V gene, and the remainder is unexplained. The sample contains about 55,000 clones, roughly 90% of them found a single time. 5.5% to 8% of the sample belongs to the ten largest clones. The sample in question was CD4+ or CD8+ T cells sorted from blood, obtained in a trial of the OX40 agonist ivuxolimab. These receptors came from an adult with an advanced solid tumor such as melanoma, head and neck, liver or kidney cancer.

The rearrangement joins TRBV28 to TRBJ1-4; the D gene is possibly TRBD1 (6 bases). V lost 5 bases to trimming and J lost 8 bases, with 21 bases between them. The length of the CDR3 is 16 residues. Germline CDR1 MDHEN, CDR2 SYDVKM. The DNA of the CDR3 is TGTGCCAGCAGTCCCCGGGACATTGTTGGCCGAGAAAAACTGTTTTTT. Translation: CASSPRDIVGREKLFF.

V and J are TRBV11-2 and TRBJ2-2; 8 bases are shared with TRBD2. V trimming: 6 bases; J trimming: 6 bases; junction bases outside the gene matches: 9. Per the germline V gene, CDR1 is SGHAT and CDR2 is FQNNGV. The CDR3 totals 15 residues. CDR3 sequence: CASRPPGGAAGELFF. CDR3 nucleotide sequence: TGTGCCAGCAGGCCCCCGGGGGGGGCAGCCGGGGAGCTGTTTTTT.

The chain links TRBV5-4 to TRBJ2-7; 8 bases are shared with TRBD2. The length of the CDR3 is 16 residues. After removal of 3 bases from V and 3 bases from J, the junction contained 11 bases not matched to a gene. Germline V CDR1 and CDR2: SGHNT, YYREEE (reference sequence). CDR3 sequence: CASSSGGSGGDYEQYF. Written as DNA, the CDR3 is TGTGCCAGCAGCTCGGGGGGGTCGGGAGGCGACTACGAGCAGTACTTC.

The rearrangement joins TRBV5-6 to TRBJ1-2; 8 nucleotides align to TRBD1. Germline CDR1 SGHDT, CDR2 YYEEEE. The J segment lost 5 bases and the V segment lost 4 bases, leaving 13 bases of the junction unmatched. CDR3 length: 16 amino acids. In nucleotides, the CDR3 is TGTGCCAGCAGCGCCCGGGACAGGAGAAAGCCATATGGCTACACCTTC. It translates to CASSARDRRKPYGYTF.

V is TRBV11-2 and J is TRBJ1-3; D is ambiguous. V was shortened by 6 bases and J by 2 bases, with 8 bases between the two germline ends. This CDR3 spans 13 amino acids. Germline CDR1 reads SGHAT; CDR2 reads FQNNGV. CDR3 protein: CASRFSAGNTIYF. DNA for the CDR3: TGTGCCAGCAGATTTTCGGCTGGAAACACCATATATTTT.

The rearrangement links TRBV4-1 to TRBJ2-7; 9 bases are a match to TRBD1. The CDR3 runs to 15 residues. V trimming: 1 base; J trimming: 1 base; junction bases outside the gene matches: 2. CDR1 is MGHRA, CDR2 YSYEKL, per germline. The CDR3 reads CASSQGQGVSYEQYF. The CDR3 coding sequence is TGCGCCAGCAGCCAAGGACAGGGGGTTTCCTACGAGCAGTACTTC.

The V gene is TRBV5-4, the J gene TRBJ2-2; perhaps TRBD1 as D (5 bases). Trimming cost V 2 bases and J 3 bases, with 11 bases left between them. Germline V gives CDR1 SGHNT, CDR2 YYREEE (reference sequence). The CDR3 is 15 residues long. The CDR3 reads CASSFQGRDTGELFF. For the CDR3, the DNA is TGTGCCAGCAGCTTCCAGGGCCGGGACACCGGGGAGCTGTTTTTT.

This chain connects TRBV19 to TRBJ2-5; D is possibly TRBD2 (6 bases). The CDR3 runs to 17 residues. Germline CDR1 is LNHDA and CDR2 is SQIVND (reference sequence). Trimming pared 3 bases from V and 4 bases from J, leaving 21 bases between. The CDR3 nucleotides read TGTGCCAGTAGTATCGGGAATTTAGGGAGGATGGGAGAGACCCAGTACTTC. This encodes CASSIGNLGRMGETQYF.

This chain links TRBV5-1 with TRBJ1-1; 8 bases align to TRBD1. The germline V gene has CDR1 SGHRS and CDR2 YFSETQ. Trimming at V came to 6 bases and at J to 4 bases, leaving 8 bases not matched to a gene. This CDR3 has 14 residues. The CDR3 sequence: CASTRTGTGTEAFF. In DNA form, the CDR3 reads TGCGCCAGCACAAGGACAGGGACGGGCACTGAAGCTTTCTTT.

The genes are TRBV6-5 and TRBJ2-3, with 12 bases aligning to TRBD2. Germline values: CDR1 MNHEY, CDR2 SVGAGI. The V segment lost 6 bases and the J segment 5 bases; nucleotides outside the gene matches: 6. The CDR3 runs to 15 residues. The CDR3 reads CASRTSGSSIDTQYF. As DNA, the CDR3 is TGTGCCAGCAGGACTAGCGGGAGTTCGATAGATACGCAGTATTTT.

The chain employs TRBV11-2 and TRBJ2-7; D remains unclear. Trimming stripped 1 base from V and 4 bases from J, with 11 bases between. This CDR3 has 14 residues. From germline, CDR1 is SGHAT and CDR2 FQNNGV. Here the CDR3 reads CASSLGADLYEQYF. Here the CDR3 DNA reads TGTGCCAGCAGCTTAGGTGCGGACCTATACGAGCAGTACTTC.

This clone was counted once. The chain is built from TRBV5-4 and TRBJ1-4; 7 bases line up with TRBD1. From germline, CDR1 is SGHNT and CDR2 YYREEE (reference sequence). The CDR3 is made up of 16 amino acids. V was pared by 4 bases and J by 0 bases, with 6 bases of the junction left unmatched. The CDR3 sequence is CASSKDRPTTNEKLFF. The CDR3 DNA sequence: TGTGCCAGCAGCAAGGACAGGCCGACAACTAATGAAAAACTGTTTTTT. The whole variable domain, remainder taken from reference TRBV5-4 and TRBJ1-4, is ETGVTQSPTHLIKTRGQQVTLRCSSQSGHNTVSWYQQALGQGPQFIFQYYREEENGRGNFPPRFSGLQFPNYSSELNVNALELDDSALYLCASSKDRPTTNEKLFFGSGTQLSVL.

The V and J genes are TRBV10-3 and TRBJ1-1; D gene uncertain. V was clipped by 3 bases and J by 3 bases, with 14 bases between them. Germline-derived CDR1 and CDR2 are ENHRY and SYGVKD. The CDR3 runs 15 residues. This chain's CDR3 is CAISEKGGKDTEAFF. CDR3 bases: TGTGCCATCAGTGAAAAGGGAGGTAAGGACACTGAAGCTTTCTTT.

CDR3: CASSDQAEDTQYF. CDR3 in DNA: TGCGCCAGCAGTGACCAGGCGGAAGATACGCAGTATTTT. The rearrangement joins TRBV10-1 to TRBJ2-3; D is ambiguous. CDR1 WNHNN and CDR2 SYGVQD come from the germline V gene (reference sequence). The CDR3 extends over 13 amino acids. The V gene lost 3 bases and the J gene lost 5 bases, with 9 bases spanning the gap.

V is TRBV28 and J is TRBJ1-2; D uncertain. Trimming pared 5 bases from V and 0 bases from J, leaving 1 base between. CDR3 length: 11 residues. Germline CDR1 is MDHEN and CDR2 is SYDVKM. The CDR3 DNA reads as TGTGCCAGCAGTCCTAACTATGGCTACACCTTC. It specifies CASSPNYGYTF.

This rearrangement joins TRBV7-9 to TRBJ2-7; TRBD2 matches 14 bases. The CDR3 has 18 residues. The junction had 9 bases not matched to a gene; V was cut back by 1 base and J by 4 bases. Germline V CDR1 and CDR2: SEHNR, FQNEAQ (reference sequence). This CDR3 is CASSLGRGLAGAWYEQYF. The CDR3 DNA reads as TGTGCCAGCAGCTTAGGACGGGGACTAGCGGGAGCCTGGTACGAGCAGTACTTC.

The CDR3, as DNA: TGTGCCAGTAGTATACAAAGGGATTCCAATGAGCAGTTCTTC. Translated: CASSIQRDSNEQFF. The chain carries TRBV19 and TRBJ2-1, with no clear D. CDR3 length: 14 amino acids. The germline V and J ends were trimmed by 2 bases and 6 bases, with 11 bases remaining between them. Looked up from germline, CDR1 is LNHDA and CDR2 is SQIVND (reference sequence).

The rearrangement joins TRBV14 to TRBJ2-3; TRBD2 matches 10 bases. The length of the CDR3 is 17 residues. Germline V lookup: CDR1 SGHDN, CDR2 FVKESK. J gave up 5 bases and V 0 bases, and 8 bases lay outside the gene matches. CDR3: CASSQDEAGGPEDTQYF. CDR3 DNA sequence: TGTGCCAGCAGCCAAGACGAAGCGGGAGGGCCTGAAGATACGCAGTATTTT.

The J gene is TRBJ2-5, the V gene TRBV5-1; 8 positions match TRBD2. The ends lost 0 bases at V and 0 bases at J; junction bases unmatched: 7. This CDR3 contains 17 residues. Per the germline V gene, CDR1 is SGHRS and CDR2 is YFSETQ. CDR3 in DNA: TGCGCCAGCAGCTTGGCTAGGGGTAGCGGGGACCAAGAGACCCAGTACTTC. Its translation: CASSLARGSGDQETQYF.

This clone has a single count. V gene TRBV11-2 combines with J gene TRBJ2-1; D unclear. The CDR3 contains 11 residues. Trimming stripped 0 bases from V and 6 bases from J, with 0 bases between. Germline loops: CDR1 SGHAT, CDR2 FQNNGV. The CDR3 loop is CASSLDNEQFF. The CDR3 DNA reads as TGTGCCAGCAGCTTAGACAATGAGCAGTTCTTC.

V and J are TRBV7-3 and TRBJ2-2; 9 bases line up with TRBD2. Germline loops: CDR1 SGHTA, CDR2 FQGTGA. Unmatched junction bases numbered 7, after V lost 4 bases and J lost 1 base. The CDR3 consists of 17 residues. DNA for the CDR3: TGTGCCAGCAGCTGGAGAACTAGCGGGTTGAACACCGGGGAGCTGTTTTTT. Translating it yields CASSWRTSGLNTGELFF.

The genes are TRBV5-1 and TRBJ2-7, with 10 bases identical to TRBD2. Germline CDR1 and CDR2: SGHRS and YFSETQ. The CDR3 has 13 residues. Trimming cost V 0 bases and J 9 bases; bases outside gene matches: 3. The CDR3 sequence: CASSLEREGAQYF. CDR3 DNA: TGCGCCAGCAGCTTGGAGCGGGAGGGGGCGCAGTACTTC.

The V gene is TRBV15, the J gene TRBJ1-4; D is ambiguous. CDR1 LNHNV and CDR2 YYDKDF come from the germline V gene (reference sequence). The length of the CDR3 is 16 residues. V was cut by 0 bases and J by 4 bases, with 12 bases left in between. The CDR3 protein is CATSRDLGVLNEKLFF. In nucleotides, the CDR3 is TGTGCCACCAGCAGAGATTTGGGTGTCCTTAATGAAAAACTGTTTTTT.

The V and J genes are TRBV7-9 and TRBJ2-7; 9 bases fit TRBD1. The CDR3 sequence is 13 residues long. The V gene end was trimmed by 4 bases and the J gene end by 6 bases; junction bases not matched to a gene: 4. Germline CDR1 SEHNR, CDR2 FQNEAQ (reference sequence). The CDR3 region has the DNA TGTGCCAGCAGCTCCGGGACAGGGAGCGAGCAGTACTTC. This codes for CASSSGTGSEQYF.

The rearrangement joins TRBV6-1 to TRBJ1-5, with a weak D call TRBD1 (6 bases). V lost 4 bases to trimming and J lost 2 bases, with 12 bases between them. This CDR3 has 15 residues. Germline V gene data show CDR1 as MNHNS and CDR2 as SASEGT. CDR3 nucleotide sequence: TGTGCCAGCAGTGGGGTGGGGGCGCGCAATCAGCCCCAGCATTTT. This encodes CASSGVGARNQPQHF.

This chain's CDR3 is CASSIEGGVSEAFF. In nucleotides, the CDR3 is TGTGCCAGTAGTATAGAGGGAGGGGTGAGTGAAGCTTTCTTT. J is TRBJ1-1 and V is TRBV19, with D possibly being TRBD1 (5 bases). The germline gives CDR1 LNHDA, CDR2 SQIVND (reference sequence). V lost 0 bases and J lost 7, with 12 bases in between. The CDR3 is made up of 14 amino acids. The variable domain in full, with the rest retrieved from reference TRBV19 and TRBJ1-1, is DGGITQSPKYLFRKEGQNVTLSCEQNLNHDAMYWYRQDPGQGLRLIYYSQIVNDFQKGDIAEGYSVSREKKESFPLTVTSAQKNPTAFYLCASSIEGGVSEAFFGQGTRLTVV.

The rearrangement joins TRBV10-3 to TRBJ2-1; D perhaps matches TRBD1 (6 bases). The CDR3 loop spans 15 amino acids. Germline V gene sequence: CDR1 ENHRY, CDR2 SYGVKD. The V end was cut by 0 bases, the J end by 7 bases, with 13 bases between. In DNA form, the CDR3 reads TGTGCCATCAGTGAGTCTGGGGGCGCAGGAAATGAGCAGTTCTTC. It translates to CAISESGGAGNEQFF.

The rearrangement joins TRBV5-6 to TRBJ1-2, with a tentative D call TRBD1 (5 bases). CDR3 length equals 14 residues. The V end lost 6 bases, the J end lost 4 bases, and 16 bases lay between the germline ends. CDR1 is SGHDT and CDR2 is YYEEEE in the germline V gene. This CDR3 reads CASNTQGRLYGYTF. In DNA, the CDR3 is TGTGCCAGCAATACCCAGGGACGTCTCTATGGCTACACCTTC.

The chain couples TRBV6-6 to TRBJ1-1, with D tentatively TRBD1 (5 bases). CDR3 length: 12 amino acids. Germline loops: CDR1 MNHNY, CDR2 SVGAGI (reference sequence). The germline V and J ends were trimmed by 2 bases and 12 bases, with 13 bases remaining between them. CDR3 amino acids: CASSYRQSESFF. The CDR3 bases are TGTGCCAGCAGTTACCGACAGTCAGAATCTTTCTTT.

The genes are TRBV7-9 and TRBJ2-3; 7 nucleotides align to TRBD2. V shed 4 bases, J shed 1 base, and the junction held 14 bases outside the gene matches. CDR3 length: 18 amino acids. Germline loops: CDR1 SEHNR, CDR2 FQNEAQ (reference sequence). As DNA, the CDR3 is TGTGCCAGCAGCTCCCGGGTTTCCGCCAGCGGGGGCACAGATACGCAGTATTTT. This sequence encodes CASSSRVSASGGTDTQYF.